In this sample, the clone carrying this TCR beta chain turned up a few times. A second PCR, run for about 7 to 12 cycles, used a sample-barcoded 5' primer plus a J-beta primer mix. TCRdb called the 5' RACE reads again in MiXCR, with one record for every CDR3 protein. Of roughly 1.6 million distinct CDR3 sequences in the sample, roughly 30% are singletons; the top ten hold about 11%. This entry belongs to a study of blood T cells in healthy people across ages. This receptor was obtained from a woman under 40 in good health. Sample: blood.

The DNA of the CDR3 is TGCAGTGCTAGAGACCCGGGGAGGGGGCATACTGAAGCTTTCTTT. This translates into CSARDPGRGHTEAFF. V is TRBV20-1 and J is TRBJ1-1; 7 bases line up with TRBD1. The germline V gene has CDR1 DFQATT and CDR2 SNEGSKA (reference sequence). V lost 0 bases to trimming and J lost 5 bases; unmatched junction nucleotides: 9. CDR3 length: 15 amino acids.